This T cell receptor (beta chain) came from a study of CD8+CD57+ T cells in acquired aplastic anemia. Whole-study context: DNA from sorted CD4+ and CD8+ cells averaged approximately 3.2 ug.

This clonotype was picked up many times. The length of the CDR3 is 13 residues. The V and J ends lost 6 bases and 1 base respectively, with 9 bases between them. The germline gives CDR1 LNHDA, CDR2 SQIVND (reference sequence). CDR3 and TCR beta VDJ profiling relied on genomic DNA as the template. TCRdb re-derived calls from the reads in MiXCR, one entry per CDR3 protein. Among 130,000 or so distinct CDR3 sequences listed, 41% were seen once. The specimen sequenced was sorted CD4+, CD8+, or CD8+CD57+ T cells (not recorded which) from PBMCs. This sequence joins TRBV19 and TRBJ1-1, with D hard to call. This TCR came from a human donor in good health, serving as a control. The DNA for the CDR3 is TGTGCCAGTAGGGGATTGGCGAACACTGAAGCTTTCTTT. Encoded protein: CASRGLANTEAFF.